These 5 T cell receptor beta chains originate from one sample sequenced in a study of technical replicates of blood from a handful of donors. TCRdb's table, derived via immunoSEQ multiplex PCR, lists solely in-frame clones and lacks some. The table records about 93,000 clones, 95% of them present only once. The specimen sequenced was T cells isolated from PBMCs. All receptors come from a human donor in good health.

V gene TRBV6-6 combines with J gene TRBJ2-1, with TRBD1 as a possible D gene (6 bases). Trimming shortened V by 5 bases and J by 0 bases, and 8 bases separated the two germline ends. This CDR3 contains 14 residues. Germline V CDR1 and CDR2: MNHNY, SVGAGI (reference sequence). CDR3: CASSQGSSYNEQFF. The CDR3 bases are TGTGCCAGCAGTCAGGGGAGCTCCTACAATGAGCAGTTCTTC.

The V and J genes are TRBV7-8 and TRBJ2-5; D might be TRBD1 (6 bases). This CDR3 has 13 residues. The V end was cut by 4 bases, the J end by 5 bases, with 11 bases between. The V gene's germline CDR1 is SGHVS and CDR2 FQNEAQ. The CDR3 bases are TGTGCCAGCAGCTCGGACAGTGACGAGACCCAGTACTTC. It specifies CASSSDSDETQYF.

This chain links TRBV19 with TRBJ1-1; TRBD1 aligns across 8 bases. CDR1 is LNHDA, CDR2 SQIVND, per germline (reference sequence). The trim removed 4 bases at V and 11 bases at J, leaving 12 bases unmatched. The CDR3 runs to 14 residues. CDR3 loop: CASSTTISGQEAFF. CDR3 in DNA: TGTGCCAGTAGTACGACTATCTCGGGACAGGAGGCTTTCTTT. The variable domain in full, completed from reference TRBV19 and TRBJ1-1, reads DGGITQSPKYLFRKEGQNVTLSCEQNLNHDAMYWYRQDPGQGLRLIYYSQIVNDFQKGDIAEGYSVSREKKESFPLTVTSAQKNPTAFYLCASSTTISGQEAFFGQGTRLTVV.

The rearrangement joins TRBV2 to TRBJ1-2; TRBD1 aligns across 7 bases. Germline loops: CDR1 SNHLY, CDR2 FYNNEI. The CDR3 sequence is 12 residues long. The trim removed 6 bases at V and 6 bases at J, leaving 4 bases unmatched. The CDR3, as DNA: TGTGCCAGCAGGGGACAGCCCCATGGCTACACCTTC. Translated, it gives CASRGQPHGYTF.

Written as DNA, the CDR3 is TGCGCCAGCAGCTTGGCCGGGGGACAGGGAGGCCTCTACGAGCAGTACTTC. It specifies CASSLAGGQGGLYEQYF. The rearrangement links TRBV5-1 to TRBJ2-7, with TRBD1 identical over 9 bases. The germline V gene encodes CDR1 SGHRS and CDR2 YFSETQ. The CDR3 is 17 residues long. Trimming removed 0 bases from V and 3 bases from J; junction bases left unmatched: 10. The full variable domain, completed using reference TRBV5-1 and TRBJ2-7, is KAGVTQTPRYLIKTRGQQVTLSCSPISGHRSVSWYQQTPGQGLQFLFEYFSETQRNKGNFPGRFSGRQFSNSRSEMNVSTLELGDSALYLCASSLAGGQGGLYEQYFGPGTRLTVT.